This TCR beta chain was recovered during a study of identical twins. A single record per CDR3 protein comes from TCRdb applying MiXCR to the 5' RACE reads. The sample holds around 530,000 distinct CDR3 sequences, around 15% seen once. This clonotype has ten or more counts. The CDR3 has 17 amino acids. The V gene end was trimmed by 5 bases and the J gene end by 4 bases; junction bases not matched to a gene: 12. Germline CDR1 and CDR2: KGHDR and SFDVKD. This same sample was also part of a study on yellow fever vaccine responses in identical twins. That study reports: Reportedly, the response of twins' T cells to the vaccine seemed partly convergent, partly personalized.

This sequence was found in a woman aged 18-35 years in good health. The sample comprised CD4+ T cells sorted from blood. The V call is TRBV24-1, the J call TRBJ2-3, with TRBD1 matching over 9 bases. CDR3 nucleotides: TGTGCCACCAGTGCCCTCCCGGGACAGGGACATTCAGATACGCAGTATTTT. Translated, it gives CATSALPGQGHSDTQYF.